This record covers a single TCR beta chain. This clonotype was counted only a few times. Which antigen it targets is not known. There are no base qualities to consult, and no much larger clone falls within one base. This record belongs to a study of post-analysis software for immune sequencing data (dated by TCRdb to 2015 to 2017). Turning to the overall study: Recorded disease courses included relapsing-remitting, secondary progressive and progressive-relapsing multiple sclerosis, with some patients lacking subtype annotation. The patient repertoires were compared against 11 previously published healthy control repertoires obtained from donors aged about 6 to 25 years. A subset of samples was prepared in parallel using single-end sample barcoding, then pooled and co-amplified after Illumina adapter ligation. Paper-wide results and their limitations: A handful of TRBV segments, including TRBV5-6, TRBV5-1 and TRBV20-1, were significantly more frequent in patients than controls. The multiple sclerosis patient group was slightly younger than the control group. Strong co-clustering of samples prepared in the same batch was shown by direct clustering with F measure, prompting a batch-effect correction. Multiple sclerosis patients had significantly lower normalized Chao1 diversity than controls, a result that suggests substantial peripheral T-cell clonal expansion.

To demonstrate the VDJtools post-analysis software, the study profiled TCR beta repertoires from the peripheral blood of about 13 young patients with multiple sclerosis. The multiple sclerosis patients were children and adolescents ranging in age from roughly 6 to 16 years. Library construction relied on PCR. Sequenced using an Illumina HiSeq 2500. Unique molecular identifiers were incorporated into TCR beta cDNA libraries to reduce PCR and sequencing biases. Roughly 500,000 cDNA molecules were obtained for every 1 to 10 million input T cells, so each molecule roughly corresponded to one T cell. Patient libraries were prepared and sequenced with the same protocol used for the earlier healthy control dataset. Within a given batch, samples were prepared together, multiplexed and sequenced on the same HiSeq lane. In the source study's methods: Raw barcoded reads were processed with MIGEC, and single-read molecular identifier groups were discarded before consensus assembly and CDR3 extraction. VDJtools was used for post-analysis of the clonotype tables, with diversity normalized by down-sampling every dataset to the smallest sample size. Repertoire overlap clustering matched CDR3 amino acid but not nucleotide sequences to correct batch-related cross-sample contamination. TCRdb took the public reads, trimmed them with fastp at Q25, ran MiXCR for clone calling and kept in-frame beta chains. Rows merge per CDR3 protein into single entries with the most common DNA and genes. The V and J calls here are based on TCRdb, not the publication. The sample table contains about 560,000 distinct CDR3 sequences; only one count was recorded for around 47% of them. The ten top clones hold around 1.7% of the sample.

Reading the germline V gene (reference sequence) gives CDR1 DFQATT and CDR2 SNEGSKA. The CDR3 contains 13 residues, cysteine and phenylalanine counted. Only the CDR3 DNA stays, 39 bases, in frame from base 1. Compared with germline, V lacks 7 bases and J lacks 7 bases; bases without a gene match: 7. This clonotype was obtained from a girl aged 10 to 17 with multiple sclerosis. Specimen: blood. The chain joins TRBV20-1 to TRBJ2-7, with TRBD2 identical over 13 junction bases. The CDR3: CSVWTSGGQEQYF. In nucleotide form, the sequence is TGCAGTGTTTGGACTAGCGGGGGTCAGGAGCAGTACTTC.